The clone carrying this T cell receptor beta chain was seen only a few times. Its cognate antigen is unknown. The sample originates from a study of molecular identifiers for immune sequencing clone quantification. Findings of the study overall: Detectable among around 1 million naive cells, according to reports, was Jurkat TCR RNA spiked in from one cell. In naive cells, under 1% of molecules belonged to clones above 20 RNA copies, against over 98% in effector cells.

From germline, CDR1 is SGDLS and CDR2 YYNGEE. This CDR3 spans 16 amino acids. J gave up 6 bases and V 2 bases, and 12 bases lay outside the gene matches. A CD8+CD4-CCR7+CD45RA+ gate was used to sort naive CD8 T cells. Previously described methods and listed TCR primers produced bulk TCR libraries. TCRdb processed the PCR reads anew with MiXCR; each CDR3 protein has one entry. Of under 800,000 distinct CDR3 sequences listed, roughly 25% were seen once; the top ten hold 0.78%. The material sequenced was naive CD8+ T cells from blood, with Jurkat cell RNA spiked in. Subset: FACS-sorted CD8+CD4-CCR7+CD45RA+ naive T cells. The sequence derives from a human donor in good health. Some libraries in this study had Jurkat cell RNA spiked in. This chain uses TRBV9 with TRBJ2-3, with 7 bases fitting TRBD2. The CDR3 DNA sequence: TGTGCCAGCAGCGTTGGGGCTAGCGGACTGCAGGATACGCAGTATTTT. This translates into CASSVGASGLQDTQYF.